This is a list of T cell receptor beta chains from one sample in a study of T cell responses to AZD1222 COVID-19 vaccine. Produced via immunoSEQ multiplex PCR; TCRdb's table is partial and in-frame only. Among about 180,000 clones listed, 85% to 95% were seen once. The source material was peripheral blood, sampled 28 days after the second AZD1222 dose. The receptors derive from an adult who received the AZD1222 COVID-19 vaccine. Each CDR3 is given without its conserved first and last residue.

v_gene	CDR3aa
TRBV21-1	ASFVRVNTEAF
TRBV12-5	ASGLDEARVYGYT
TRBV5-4	ASSFGANYGYT
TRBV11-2	ASSLTGLYGYT
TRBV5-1	ASSSGGGGYT
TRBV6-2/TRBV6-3	ASSYLDSPTRGEQY
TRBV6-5	ASNPTGEQYGYT
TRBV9	ASSVDGLGAF
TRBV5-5	ASSFTSGGTGELF
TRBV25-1	ASSELGHANYGYT
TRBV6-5	ATQNQGPNTEAF
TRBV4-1	ASSRRTGTDTQY
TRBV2	ASSARATVFSGYT
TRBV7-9	ASSLMQTSEKLF
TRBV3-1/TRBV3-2	ASSQSGRVQY
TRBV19	ASSIDGSPMNTEAF
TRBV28	ASRGETGTWTYEQY
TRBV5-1	ASRPTQGSSGELF
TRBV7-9	ASRLPTEAF
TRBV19	ASSIGHTDTQY
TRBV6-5	ASSTPGETQY
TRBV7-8	ASSFPKGQGASGDTEAF
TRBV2	ASSERVRLAGVVGRNEQF
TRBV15	ATSRDRGQGVYAGQF
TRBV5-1	ASSGQGGNNEQF
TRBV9	ASSGGLSYEQY
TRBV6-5	ASSGTMNTEAF
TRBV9	ASSVGRASSYEQY
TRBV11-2	ASSLDSSSYEQY
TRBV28	ASSPRGGSTDTQY
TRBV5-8	ASSLGTDEIQPQH
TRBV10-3	AISEGATRENQPQH
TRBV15	ATSLGTAEAF
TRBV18	ASSPDGHYGYT
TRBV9	ASSVQPLEGVGYT
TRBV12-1	ASSSKRTGVTEAF
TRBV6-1	ASSDLTGGDPYGYT